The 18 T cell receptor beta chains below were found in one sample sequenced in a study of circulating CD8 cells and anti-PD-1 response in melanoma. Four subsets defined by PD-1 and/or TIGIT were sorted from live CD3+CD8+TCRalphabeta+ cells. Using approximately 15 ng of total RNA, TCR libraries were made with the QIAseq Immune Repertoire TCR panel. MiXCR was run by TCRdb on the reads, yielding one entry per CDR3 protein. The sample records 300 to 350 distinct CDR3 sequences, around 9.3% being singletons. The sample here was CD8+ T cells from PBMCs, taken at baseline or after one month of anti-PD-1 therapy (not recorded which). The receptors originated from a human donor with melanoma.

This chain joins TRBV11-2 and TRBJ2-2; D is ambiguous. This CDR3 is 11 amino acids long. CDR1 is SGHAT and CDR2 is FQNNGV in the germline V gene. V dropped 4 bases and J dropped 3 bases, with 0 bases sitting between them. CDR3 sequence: CASSYTGELFF. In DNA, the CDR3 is TGTGCCAGCAGCTACACCGGGGAGCTGTTTTTT.

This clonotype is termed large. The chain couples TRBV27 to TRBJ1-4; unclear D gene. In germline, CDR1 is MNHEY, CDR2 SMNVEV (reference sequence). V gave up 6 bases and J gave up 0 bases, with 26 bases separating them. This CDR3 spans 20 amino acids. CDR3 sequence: CASRATSGGWRDATNEKLFF. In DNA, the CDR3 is TGTGCCAGCAGAGCTACCTCAGGAGGATGGAGGGATGCAACTAATGAAAAACTGTTTTTT.

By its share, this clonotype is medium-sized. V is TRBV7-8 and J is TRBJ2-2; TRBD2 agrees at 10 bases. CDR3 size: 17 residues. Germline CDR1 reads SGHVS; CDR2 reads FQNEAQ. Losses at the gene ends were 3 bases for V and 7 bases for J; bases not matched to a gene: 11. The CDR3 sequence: CASSLPSGSELIGELFF. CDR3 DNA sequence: TGTGCCAGCAGCTTGCCTAGCGGGAGTGAGTTAATCGGGGAGCTGTTTTTT.

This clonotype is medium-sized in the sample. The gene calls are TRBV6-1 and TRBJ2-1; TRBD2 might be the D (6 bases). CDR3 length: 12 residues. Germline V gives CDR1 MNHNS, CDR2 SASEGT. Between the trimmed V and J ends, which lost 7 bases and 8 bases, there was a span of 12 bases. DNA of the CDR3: TGTGCCAGCAACCCAAGGAGGGATGAGCAGTTCTTC. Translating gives CASNPRRDEQFF.

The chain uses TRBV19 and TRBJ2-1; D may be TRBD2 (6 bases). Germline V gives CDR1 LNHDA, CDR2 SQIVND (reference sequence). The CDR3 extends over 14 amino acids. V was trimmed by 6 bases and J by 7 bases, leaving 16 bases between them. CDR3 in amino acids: CASSLAGRFNEQFF. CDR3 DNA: TGTGCCAGTAGCCTTGCTGGGAGGTTTAATGAGCAGTTCTTC.

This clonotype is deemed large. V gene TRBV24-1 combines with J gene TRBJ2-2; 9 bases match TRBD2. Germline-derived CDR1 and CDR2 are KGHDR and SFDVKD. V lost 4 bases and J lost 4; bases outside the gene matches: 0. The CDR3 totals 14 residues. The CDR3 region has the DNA TGTGCCACCAGTGAACTAGCGGGCACCGGGGAGCTGTTTTTT. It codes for CATSELAGTGELFF.

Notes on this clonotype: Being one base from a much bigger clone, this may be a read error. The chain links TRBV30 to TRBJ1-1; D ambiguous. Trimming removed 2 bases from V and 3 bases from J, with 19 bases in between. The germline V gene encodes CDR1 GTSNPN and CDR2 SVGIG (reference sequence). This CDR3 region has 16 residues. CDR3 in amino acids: CAWSPKWAGMDTEAFF. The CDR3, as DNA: TGTGCCTGGAGTCCTAAATGGGCGGGGATGGACACTGAAGCTTTCTTT.

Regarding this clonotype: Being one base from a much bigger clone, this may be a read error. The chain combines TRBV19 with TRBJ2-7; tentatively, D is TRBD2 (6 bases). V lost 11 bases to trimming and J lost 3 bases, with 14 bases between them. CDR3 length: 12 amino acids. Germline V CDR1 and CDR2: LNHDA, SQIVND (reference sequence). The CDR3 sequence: CASGVGSYEQYF. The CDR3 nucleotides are TGTGCCTCGGGGGTGGGCAGCTACGAGCAGTACTTC.

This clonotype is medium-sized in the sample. The CDR3 nucleotides read TGTGCCAGCAGCCAAGGAGGGGGGCCTGGTCAGCCCCAGCATTTT. Translating gives CASSQGGGPGQPQHF. The chain employs TRBV27 and TRBJ1-5, with D possibly being TRBD1 (6 bases). The CDR3 runs to 15 residues. V was trimmed by 6 bases and J by 6 bases, leaving 18 bases between them. Germline CDR1 reads MNHEY; CDR2 reads SMNVEV (reference sequence).

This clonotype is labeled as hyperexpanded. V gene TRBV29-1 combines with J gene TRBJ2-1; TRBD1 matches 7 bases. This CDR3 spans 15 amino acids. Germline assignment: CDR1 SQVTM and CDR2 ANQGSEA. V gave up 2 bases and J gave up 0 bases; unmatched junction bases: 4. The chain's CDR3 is CSVENQGVSYNEQFF. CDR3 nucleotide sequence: TGCAGCGTTGAAAATCAGGGGGTCTCCTACAATGAGCAGTTCTTC.

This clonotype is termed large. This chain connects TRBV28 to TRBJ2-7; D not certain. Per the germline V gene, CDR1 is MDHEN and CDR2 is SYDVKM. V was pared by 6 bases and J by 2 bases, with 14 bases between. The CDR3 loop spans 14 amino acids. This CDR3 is CASRHPAGTYEQYF. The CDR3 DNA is TGTGCCAGCAGACATCCGGCAGGCACCTACGAGCAGTACTTC.

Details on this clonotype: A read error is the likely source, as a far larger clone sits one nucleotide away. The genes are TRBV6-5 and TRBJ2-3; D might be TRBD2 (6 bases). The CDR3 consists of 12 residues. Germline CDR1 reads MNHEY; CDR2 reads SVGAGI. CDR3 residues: CGSSGLSDTQYF. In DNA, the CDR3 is TGTGGCAGCAGCGGGCTTTCAGATACGCAGTATTTT.

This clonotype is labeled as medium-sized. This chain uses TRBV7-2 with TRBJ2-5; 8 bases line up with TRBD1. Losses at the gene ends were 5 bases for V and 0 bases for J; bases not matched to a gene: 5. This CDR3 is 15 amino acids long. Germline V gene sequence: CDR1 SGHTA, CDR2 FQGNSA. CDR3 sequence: CASSRWTGHQETQYF. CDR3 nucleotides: TGTGCCAGCAGCCGCTGGACAGGGCACCAAGAGACCCAGTACTTC.

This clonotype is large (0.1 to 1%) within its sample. The chain's CDR3 is CASTERHDDNEQFF. In DNA form, the CDR3 reads TGTGCCAGTACCGAGCGACATGATGACAATGAGCAGTTCTTC. The chain uses TRBV19 and TRBJ2-1; D gene unclear. This CDR3 comprises 14 residues. Germline-derived CDR1 and CDR2 are LNHDA and SQIVND (reference sequence). V dropped 7 bases and J dropped 5 bases, with 15 bases sitting between them.

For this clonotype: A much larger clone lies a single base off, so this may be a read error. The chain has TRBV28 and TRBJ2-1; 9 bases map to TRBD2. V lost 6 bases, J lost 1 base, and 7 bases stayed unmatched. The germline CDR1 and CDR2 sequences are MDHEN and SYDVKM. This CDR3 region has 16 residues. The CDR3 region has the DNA TGTGCCAGCAGCCCGGAACTAGCGGGTTCCTACAATGAGCAGTTCTTC. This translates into CASSPELAGSYNEQFF. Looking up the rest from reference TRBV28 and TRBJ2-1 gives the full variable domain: DVKVTQSSRYLVKRTGEKVFLECVQDMDHENMFWYRQDPGLGLRLIYFSYDVKMKEKGDIPEGYSVSREKKERFSLILESASTNQTSMYLCASSPELAGSYNEQFFGPGTRLTVL.

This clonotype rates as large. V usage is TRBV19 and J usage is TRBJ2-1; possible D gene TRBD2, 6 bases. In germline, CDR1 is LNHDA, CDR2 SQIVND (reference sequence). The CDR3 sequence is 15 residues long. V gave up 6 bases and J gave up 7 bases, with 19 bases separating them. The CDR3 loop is CASSLLAGRFNEQFF. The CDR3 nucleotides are TGTGCCAGTAGCCTTCTAGCTGGGAGGTTTAATGAGCAGTTCTTC.

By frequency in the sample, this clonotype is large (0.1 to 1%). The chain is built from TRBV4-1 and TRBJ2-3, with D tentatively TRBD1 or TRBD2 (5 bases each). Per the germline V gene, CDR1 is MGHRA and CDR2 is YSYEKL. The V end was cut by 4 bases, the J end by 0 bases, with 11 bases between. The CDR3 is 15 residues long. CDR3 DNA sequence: TGCGCCAGCAGCCCCGGGACCTACAGCACAGATACGCAGTATTTT. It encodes CASSPGTYSTDTQYF.

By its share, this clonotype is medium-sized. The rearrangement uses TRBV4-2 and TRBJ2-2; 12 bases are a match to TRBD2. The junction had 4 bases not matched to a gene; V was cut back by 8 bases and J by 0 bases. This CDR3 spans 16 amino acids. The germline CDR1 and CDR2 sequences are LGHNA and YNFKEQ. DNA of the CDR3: TGTGCCAGCTCGACTAGCGGGAGACCGAACACCGGGGAGCTGTTTTTT. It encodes CASSTSGRPNTGELFF.